What follows are 32 T cell receptor beta chains derived from one specimen sequenced in a study of T cell changes during pregnancy in multiple sclerosis. TCRdb keeps only in-frame clones here, not all; method: immunoSEQ multiplex PCR. The table has fewer than 75,000 clones, roughly 90% seen once; the top ten hold less than 6%. This specimen consisted of CD8+ T cells from peripheral blood mononuclear cells, obtained before pregnancy. These receptors were taken from a female donor with multiple sclerosis, enrolled in a pregnancy study.

The V gene is TRBV9, the J gene TRBJ2-2; 9 bases line up with TRBD2. V gave up 2 bases and J gave up 2 bases; unmatched junction bases: 4. Germline CDR1 SGDLS, CDR2 YYNGEE. The CDR3 runs 16 residues. The CDR3 sequence: CASSVGGGANTGELFF. CDR3 in DNA: TGTGCCAGCAGCGTTGGCGGGGGGGCAAACACCGGGGAGCTGTTTTTT. Combining the CDR3 with reference TRBV9 and TRBJ2-2 gives the whole variable domain DSGVTQTPKHLITATGQRVTLRCSPRSGDLSVYWYQQSLDQGLQFLIQYYNGEERAKGNILERFSAQQFPDLHSELNLSSLELGDSALYFCASSVGGGANTGELFFGEGSRLTVL.

This clone was found a few times. The CDR3 DNA reads as TGTGCCAGCAGCTTAGCGCCCCCCAGGGAAGCTTTCTTT. It codes for CASSLAPPREAFF. The chain is built from TRBV7-9 and TRBJ1-1; no reliable D call. Trimming removed 0 bases from V and 8 bases from J, with 10 bases in between. Germline-derived CDR1 and CDR2 are SEHNR and FQNEAQ (reference sequence). The CDR3 is made up of 13 amino acids.

This clone was detected only once. This chain uses TRBV12-5 with TRBJ1-2; a possible D gene is TRBD1 (6 bases). The CDR3 has 18 residues. Germline V gene lookup returns CDR1 LGHNT and CDR2 FRNRAP. V lost 3 bases to trimming and J lost 8 bases, with 28 bases between them. The CDR3, as DNA: TGTGCTAGTGGTTTTCTCACCGAATCTCAGGGGTGGGGGGGCGGCTACACCTTC. This codes for CASGFLTESQGWGGGYTF.

The rearrangement uses TRBV15 and TRBJ2-7; 9 nucleotides agree with TRBD1. From germline, CDR1 is LNHNV and CDR2 YYDKDF (reference sequence). This CDR3 region has 15 residues. V gave up 4 bases and J gave up 2 bases; unmatched junction bases: 6. The CDR3 DNA is TGTGCCACCAGCATGAGGACAGGGGCGCCCTACGAGCAGTACTTC. Encoded protein: CATSMRTGAPYEQYF. The variable domain in full, completed from reference TRBV15 and TRBJ2-7, reads DAMVIQNPRYQVTQFGKPVTLSCSQTLNHNVMYWYQQKSSQAPKLLFHYYDKDFNNEADTPDNFQSRRPNTSFCFLDIRSPGLGDTAMYLCATSMRTGAPYEQYFGPGTRLTVT.

J is TRBJ2-1 and V is TRBV13; 8 bases are shared with TRBD2. The CDR3 runs to 15 residues. Trimming took 1 base from V and 5 from J; bases not matched to a gene: 4. Germline V CDR1 and CDR2: PRHDT, FYEKMQ (reference sequence). This CDR3 reads CASSLAGGENNEQFF. The DNA for the CDR3 is TGTGCCAGCAGCTTAGCGGGGGGGGAAAACAATGAGCAGTTCTTC. Full variable domain (outside the CDR3, taken from reference TRBV13 and TRBJ2-1): AAGVIQSPRHLIKEKRETATLKCYPIPRHDTVYWYQQGPGQDPQFLISFYEKMQSDKGSIPDRFSAQQFSDYHSELNMSSLELGDSALYFCASSLAGGENNEQFFGPGTRLTVL.

The chain uses TRBV7-9 and TRBJ1-2; D remains unclear. The CDR3 is 13 residues long. CDR1 and CDR2 (germline): SEHNR, FQNEAQ (reference sequence). Trimming left V 5 bases short and J 0 bases short, with 7 bases between. The CDR3 coding sequence is TGTGCCAGCAGCGCAGGATCTAACTATGGCTACACCTTC. This sequence encodes CASSAGSNYGYTF.

This rearrangement joins TRBV21-1 to TRBJ2-7; the DNA was not used to check the table's D call, TRBD1. TRBV21-1 is tagged as a pseudogene. This CDR3 contains 13 residues. In DNA, the CDR3 is TGTGCCAGCAGCAGAAGACAGGGCAGCGAGCAGTACTTC. It is translated as CASSRRQGSEQYF.

The chain employs TRBV29-1 and TRBJ2-1; possibly TRBD2 for D (6 bases). The CDR3 runs to 15 residues. Per germline, CDR1 SQVTM and CDR2 ANQGSEA. V gave up 3 bases and J gave up 0 bases, with 12 bases separating them. The CDR3 DNA reads TGCAGCGTTGAGGCGTTCGGGGGCTCCTACAATGAGCAGTTCTTC. Its translation: CSVEAFGGSYNEQFF.

This clone appeared a few times. CDR3 nucleotides: TGTGCCAGCAGCTGGGACAGGGCAGGAGGCTACACCTTC. This translates into CASSWDRAGGYTF. The V call is TRBV7-8, the J call TRBJ1-2; 9 positions agree with TRBD1. The V gene's germline CDR1 is SGHVS and CDR2 FQNEAQ. V lost 4 bases, J lost 8 bases, and 5 bases stayed unmatched. The CDR3 covers 13 residues.

The chain joins TRBV19 to TRBJ1-1, with 8 positions matching TRBD1. J was trimmed by 3 bases and V by 6 bases; bases with no gene match: 3. Germline V gives CDR1 LNHDA, CDR2 SQIVND (reference sequence). The CDR3 totals 13 residues. The DNA of the CDR3 is TGTGCCAGTAGGCGGACAGGGTACACTGAAGCTTTCTTT. Translation gives CASRRTGYTEAFF.

This clone was picked up one time. The CDR3, as DNA: TGTGCCAGCATGGTCGGGGTGCTAAACACTGAAGCTTTCTTT. Amino acids: CASMVGVLNTEAFF. V usage is TRBV2 and J usage is TRBJ1-1; D gene uncertain. The V gene's germline CDR1 is SNHLY and CDR2 FYNNEI. There are 14 residues in the CDR3. Trimming removed 7 bases from V and 2 bases from J, with 14 bases in between.

The chain recombines TRBV4-1 with TRBJ1-2, with 7 bases identical to TRBD1. This CDR3 is 14 amino acids long. Germline values: CDR1 MGHRA, CDR2 YSYEKL. Unmatched junction bases numbered 6, after V lost 4 bases and J lost 4 bases. The CDR3, as DNA: TGCGCCAGCAGCCCAGCAGGGGGAGCCTATGGCTACACCTTC. Translated, it gives CASSPAGGAYGYTF.

V is TRBV5-1 and J is TRBJ1-3, with a possible D match to TRBD1 (5 bases). This CDR3 comprises 15 residues. The germline V gene encodes CDR1 SGHRS and CDR2 YFSETQ. The V end was cut by 6 bases, the J end by 0 bases, with 13 bases between. DNA of the CDR3: TGCGCCAGCACCCCAGGGAACGCCTCTGGAAACACCATATATTTT. Translating gives CASTPGNASGNTIYF.

V and J are TRBV25-1 and TRBJ1-6; TRBD1 might be the D (5 bases). V lost 4 bases, J lost 7 bases, and 11 bases lay in between. The CDR3 spans 14 residues. Germline V CDR1 and CDR2: MGHDK, SYGVNS. The CDR3 spells CASSARVRNSPLHF. The CDR3 DNA follows: TGTGCCAGCAGTGCCAGGGTGAGGAATTCACCCCTCCACTTT.

In this sample, this clone turned up once. J is TRBJ1-5 and V is TRBV16; D ambiguous. The CDR3 runs 14 residues. CDR1 is KGHSY and CDR2 is FQNENV in the germline V gene. The V gene lost 3 bases and the J gene lost 1 base, with 7 bases spanning the gap. The CDR3 region is CASSHGRSNQPQHF. The DNA of the CDR3 is TGTGCCAGCAGCCATGGGAGGAGCAATCAGCCCCAGCATTTT. Full variable domain (remainder filled in from reference TRBV16 and TRBJ1-5): GEEVAQTPKHLVRGEGQKAKLYCAPIKGHSYVFWYQQVLKNEFKFLISFQNENVFDETGMPKERFSAKCLPNSPCSLEIQATKLEDSAVYFCASSHGRSNQPQHFGDGTRLSIL.

This rearrangement joins TRBV19 to TRBJ1-2; 11 bases align to TRBD1. V lost 5 bases, J lost 4 bases, and 3 bases stayed unmatched. The germline V gene encodes CDR1 LNHDA and CDR2 SQIVND (reference sequence). This CDR3 is 14 amino acids long. CDR3 region: CASSSGTGGYGYTF. CDR3 bases: TGTGCCAGTAGTTCCGGGACAGGGGGCTATGGCTACACCTTC.

The V call is TRBV19, the J call TRBJ2-7; TRBD1 matches 9 bases. The CDR3 has 13 amino acids. Per germline, CDR1 LNHDA and CDR2 SQIVND (reference sequence). V lost 5 bases to trimming and J lost 6 bases; unmatched junction nucleotides: 5. The CDR3 protein is CASSGTGYLEQYF. The CDR3 DNA follows: TGTGCCAGTAGTGGGACAGGGTACCTCGAGCAGTACTTC.

The chain couples TRBV19 to TRBJ1-2; D uncertain. CDR3 length equals 14 residues. Germline V lookup: CDR1 LNHDA, CDR2 SQIVND (reference sequence). The germline V and J ends were trimmed by 1 base and 4 bases, with 10 bases remaining between them. The CDR3 bases are TGTGCCAGTAGTATAGTTGGAGGAGGCTATGGCTACACCTTC. As protein: CASSIVGGGYGYTF.

The chain has TRBV9 and TRBJ1-2; D is unclear. V dropped 0 bases and J dropped 5 bases, with 29 bases sitting between them. Germline CDR1 reads SGDLS; CDR2 reads YYNGEE. The CDR3 consists of 20 residues. CDR3 in amino acids: CASSVDGQVIPGNPLYGYTF. The CDR3 nucleotides are TGTGCCAGCAGCGTAGATGGTCAAGTTATTCCGGGAAATCCCCTTTATGGCTACACCTTC.

This clone was counted a single time. The chain carries TRBV5-1 and TRBJ2-5, with D tentatively TRBD2 (5 bases). The germline V gene encodes CDR1 SGHRS and CDR2 YFSETQ. V gave up 5 bases and J gave up 0 bases, with 23 bases separating them. This CDR3 contains 18 residues. The CDR3 region has the DNA TGCGCCAGCAGGGTCCTAGCCCGTAACTATAAAGACCAAGAGACCCAGTACTTC. It codes for CASRVLARNYKDQETQYF.

This chain joins TRBV27 and TRBJ2-7; D may be TRBD2 (6 bases). Germline values: CDR1 MNHEY, CDR2 SMNVEV (reference sequence). Trimming removed 3 bases at V and 2 bases at J, with 11 bases between. The CDR3 spans 14 residues. CDR3 sequence: CASSFGRGTYEQYF. CDR3 sequence (DNA): TGTGCCAGCAGTTTTGGACGGGGGACCTACGAGCAGTACTTC.

This chain joins TRBV9 and TRBJ2-5, with TRBD1 matching 9 bases. Unmatched junction bases numbered 3, after V lost 2 bases and J lost 4 bases. Germline V gene sequence: CDR1 SGDLS, CDR2 YYNGEE. The CDR3 runs 14 residues. CDR3 protein: CASSVLTGGETQYF. For the CDR3, the DNA is TGTGCCAGCAGCGTCTTGACAGGGGGAGAGACCCAGTACTTC.

The chain is built from TRBV6-6 and TRBJ1-3; TRBD1 agrees at 7 bases. J gave up 4 bases and V 5 bases, and 8 bases lay outside the gene matches. CDR3 size: 15 residues. Germline V CDR1 and CDR2: MNHNY, SVGAGI (reference sequence). The CDR3 loop is CASSDDGTVGNTIYF. The CDR3 DNA reads TGTGCCAGCAGTGACGACGGGACAGTCGGAAACACCATATATTTT.

The gene calls are TRBV5-5 and TRBJ1-2; D uncertain. V lost 0 bases to trimming and J lost 0 bases, with 6 bases between them. The length of the CDR3 is 14 residues. CDR1 SGHKS and CDR2 YYEKEE come from the germline V gene (reference sequence). The CDR3 loop is CASSLGSANYGYTF. The CDR3 DNA follows: TGTGCCAGCAGCTTGGGTTCGGCTAACTATGGCTACACCTTC.

The rearrangement joins TRBV13 to TRBJ1-1; D remains unclear. V lost 5 bases and J lost 6, with 13 bases in between. This CDR3 is 13 amino acids long. From germline, CDR1 is PRHDT and CDR2 FYEKMQ (reference sequence). In DNA form, the CDR3 reads TGTGCCAGCAGCCCCCCCCTCAGGTCTGAAGCTTTCTTT. Translating it yields CASSPPLRSEAFF.

The rearrangement joins TRBV12-5 to TRBJ2-5; tentatively, D is TRBD2 (6 bases). Per germline, CDR1 LGHNT and CDR2 FRNRAP. Trimming took off 4 bases at V and 7 bases at J, with 28 bases between the two ends. CDR3 length: 18 amino acids. CDR3 residues: CASGSTPPGGPPLGTQYF. The CDR3 bases are TGTGCTAGTGGTTCAACTCCCCCAGGAGGGCCCCCTTTAGGGACCCAGTACTTC.

The chain carries TRBV18 and TRBJ2-1; the D gene is possibly TRBD1 (6 bases). CDR3 length: 15 residues. CDR1 is KGHSH, CDR2 LQKENI, per germline. Trimming took 6 bases from V and 2 from J, leaving 14 bases between them. The CDR3 loop is CASSSPWTAYNEQFF. The CDR3, as DNA: TGTGCCAGCTCCTCACCATGGACAGCCTACAATGAGCAGTTCTTC. Filled out from reference TRBV18 and TRBJ2-1, the complete variable domain reads NAGVMQNPRHLVRRRGQEARLRCSPMKGHSHVYWYRQLPEEGLKFMVYLQKENIIDESGMPKERFSAEFPKEGPSILRIQQVVRGDSAAYFCASSSPWTAYNEQFFGPGTRLTVL.

This rearrangement joins TRBV6-5 to TRBJ2-7; D uncertain. The V gene lost 2 bases and the J gene lost 5 bases, with 10 bases spanning the gap. Germline CDR1 is MNHEY and CDR2 is SVGAGI. This CDR3 comprises 13 residues. CDR3 sequence reads: CASSYGVGNEQYF. The CDR3 coding sequence is TGTGCCAGCAGTTACGGTGTTGGCAACGAGCAGTACTTC.

J is TRBJ2-5 and V is TRBV7-9; 8 bases align to TRBD2. V dropped 5 bases and J dropped 1; count of bases not matched to a gene: 12. The V gene's germline CDR1 is SEHNR and CDR2 FQNEAQ (reference sequence). The CDR3 has 17 residues. CDR3 sequence: CASSPFNGGGSQETQYF. The CDR3, as DNA: TGTGCCAGCAGCCCCTTTAATGGCGGGGGGAGCCAAGAGACCCAGTACTTC.

The rearrangement joins TRBV9 to TRBJ1-2; 9 positions agree with TRBD1. CDR1 and CDR2 from the germline V gene are SGDLS and YYNGEE. The CDR3 spans 20 residues. The trim removed 1 base at V and 4 bases at J, leaving 20 bases unmatched. The DNA of the CDR3 is TGTGCCAGCAGCGTAAAGTCAAAGGGGACAGGGAGGCCGTCGGGCTATGGCTACACCTTC. Its translation: CASSVKSKGTGRPSGYGYTF.

The rearrangement joins TRBV7-9 to TRBJ1-1; weak D call: TRBD1 (5 bases). This CDR3 is built from 13 residues. Germline CDR1 and CDR2: SEHNR and FQNEAQ (reference sequence). Trimming took 5 bases from V and 8 from J, leaving 15 bases between them. As DNA, the CDR3 is TGTGCCAGCAGCCCAACAGAGGGACTAGAAGCTTTCTTT. The encoded protein is CASSPTEGLEAFF.

The rearrangement joins TRBV6-5 to TRBJ2-3; 11 bases align to TRBD2. Germline loops: CDR1 MNHEY, CDR2 SVGAGI. The CDR3 totals 14 residues. After removal of 8 bases from V and 7 bases from J, the junction contained 8 bases not matched to a gene. The CDR3 nucleotides read TGTGCCAGCGGGGATAGCGGGGGGGCTCATACGCAGTATTTT. It codes for CASGDSGGAHTQYF.